These 27 T cell receptor beta chains share one sample of origin, sequenced in a study of blood T cell repertoires in COVID-19. This table comes from immunoSEQ multiplex PCR, and its TCRdb copy is limited to in-frame clones, with some not included. Of approximately 440,000 clones listed, around 88% are singletons. The sample consisted of peripheral blood. These receptors were taken from a woman aged 45-60 years with COVID-19, enrolled during active disease.

The V call is TRBV7-2, the J call TRBJ1-1; maybe TRBD1 (6 bases). Germline V lookup: CDR1 SGHTA, CDR2 FQGNSA. The CDR3 totals 14 residues. V lost 3 bases and J lost 6, with 14 bases in between. The CDR3 nucleotides read TGTGCCAGCAGCTTTTCAACAGGGAGGGCTGAAGCTTTCTTT. It yields the protein CASSFSTGRAEAFF.

The chain has TRBV5-1 and TRBJ2-5, with 13 bases that match TRBD2. This CDR3 region has 20 residues. Germline V CDR1 and CDR2: SGHRS, YFSETQ. Trimming took 2 bases from V and 4 from J; bases not matched to a gene: 17. The CDR3 coding sequence is TGCGCCAGCAGCTTTACCAGGACTAGCGGGGGCTCCCGGGGGGTAGAGACCCAGTACTTC. Residues: CASSFTRTSGGSRGVETQYF.

The chain couples TRBV5-6 to TRBJ2-7, with TRBD1 identical over 8 bases. Germline CDR1 and CDR2: SGHDT and YYEEEE. CDR3 length equals 14 residues. Trimming took 1 base from V and 3 from J; bases not matched to a gene: 3. This CDR3 is CASSLRDRSYEQYF. CDR3 DNA: TGTGCCAGCAGCTTGCGGGACAGGAGCTACGAGCAGTACTTC.

This clone appeared once. J is TRBJ2-2 and V is TRBV19, with D tentatively TRBD1 (5 bases). Germline assignment: CDR1 LNHDA and CDR2 SQIVND (reference sequence). This CDR3 region has 15 residues. V lost 7 bases to trimming and J lost 1 base, with 13 bases between them. DNA of the CDR3: TGTGCCAGTATCTCGCAGGGTGGGAACACCGGGGAGCTGTTTTTT. Translated, it gives CASISQGGNTGELFF.

This chain connects TRBV2 to TRBJ2-7; a weak D match, TRBD2 (6 bases). V lost 6 bases to trimming and J lost 7 bases, with 22 bases between them. The germline V gene has CDR1 SNHLY and CDR2 FYNNEI. This CDR3 is 15 amino acids long. CDR3 coding DNA: TGTGCCAGCAGCGTACACAGGAGAGCGGCGGGGGAGCAGTACTTC. Translating gives CASSVHRRAAGEQYF.

The genes are TRBV7-3 and TRBJ2-6; unclear D gene. This CDR3 comprises 15 residues. V was cut by 1 base and J by 2 bases, with 6 bases left in between. CDR1 SGHTA and CDR2 FQGTGA come from the germline V gene. The CDR3 region is CASSLNTAGANVLTF. DNA for the CDR3: TGTGCCAGCAGCTTAAATACAGCTGGGGCCAACGTCCTGACTTTC.

The chain has TRBV19 and TRBJ2-7, with 10 bases fitting TRBD1. The CDR3 consists of 15 residues. The J segment lost 3 bases and the V segment lost 4 bases, leaving 6 bases of the junction unmatched. CDR1 LNHDA and CDR2 SQIVND come from the germline V gene (reference sequence). CDR3 sequence (DNA): TGTGCCAGTAGTACCTCCGGGACAGGGGTCTACGAGCAGTACTTC. It translates to CASSTSGTGVYEQYF.

The chain recombines TRBV6-2 or TRBV6-3 with TRBJ1-1, with 7 bases lining up with TRBD1. The V and J ends lost 4 bases and 1 base, in that order; junction bases with no gene match: 15. Germline V CDR1 and CDR2: MNHEY, SVGEGT. The CDR3 consists of 18 residues. The CDR3 bases are TGTGCCAGCAGTTCCACCCCGGGACAGAGATACAGGAACACTGAAGCTTTCTTT. Translated: CASSSTPGQRYRNTEAFF.

J is TRBJ1-1 and V is TRBV19; no clear D gene. The CDR3 covers 15 residues. Germline CDR1 reads LNHDA; CDR2 reads SQIVND (reference sequence). V lost 0 bases to trimming and J lost 4 bases, with 12 bases between them. This CDR3 is CASSIEGGLSTEAFF. In DNA, the CDR3 is TGTGCCAGTAGTATAGAAGGAGGGTTGAGCACTGAAGCTTTCTTT.

The V and J genes are TRBV29-1 and TRBJ1-4; TRBD1 agrees at 8 bases. Germline V CDR1 and CDR2: SQVTM, ANQGSEA. The CDR3 contains 14 residues. V shed 2 bases, J shed 8 bases, and the junction held 7 bases outside the gene matches. The CDR3: CSVELDRATEKLFF. CDR3 nucleotides: TGCAGCGTTGAACTGGACAGGGCGACGGAAAAACTGTTTTTT.

This chain uses TRBV19 with TRBJ2-1; D possibly corresponds to TRBD2 (6 bases). Germline V gene sequence: CDR1 LNHDA, CDR2 SQIVND (reference sequence). The CDR3 covers 15 residues. V lost 3 bases, J lost 9 bases, and 18 bases lay in between. The CDR3 loop is CASSMRDSRRSEQFF. The CDR3 DNA is TGTGCCAGTAGTATGAGGGACTCCAGAAGGAGTGAGCAGTTCTTC.

The rearrangement uses TRBV9 and TRBJ2-7; a possible D gene is TRBD1 (7 bases). V shed 4 bases and J shed 1 base, with 15 bases lying between them. The CDR3 is 15 amino acids. In germline, CDR1 is SGDLS, CDR2 YYNGEE. CDR3 nucleotides: TGTGCCAGCAGCCCCTGGGGGGACAGATCCTACGAGCAGTACTTC. Translation gives CASSPWGDRSYEQYF. The full variable domain, in which reference TRBV9 and TRBJ2-7 provide the parts outside the CDR3, is DSGVTQTPKHLITATGQRVTLRCSPRSGDLSVYWYQQSLDQGLQFLIQYYNGEERAKGNILERFSAQQFPDLHSELNLSSLELGDSALYFCASSPWGDRSYEQYFGPGTRLTVT.

The J gene is TRBJ1-6, the V gene TRBV7-2; D perhaps matches TRBD1 (5 bases). CDR3 length: 15 residues. V lost 3 bases and J lost 8, with 14 bases in between. CDR1 is SGHTA and CDR2 is FQGNSA in the germline V gene. The CDR3 loop is CASSLRQGGHSPLHF. The CDR3 DNA reads as TGTGCCAGCAGCTTGAGGCAGGGAGGGCATTCACCCCTCCACTTT. Full variable domain (rest looked up from reference TRBV7-2 and TRBJ1-6): GAGVSQSPSNKVTEKGKDVELRCDPISGHTALYWYRQSLGQGLEFLIYFQGNSAPDKSGLPSDRFSAERTGGSVSTLTIQRTQQEDSAVYLCASSLRQGGHSPLHFGNGTRLTVT.

In DNA, the CDR3 is TGTGCCAGCCCTAAGGCGGGGGCTGAGAACACTGAAGCTTTCTTT. Translated, it gives CASPKAGAENTEAFF. The chain uses TRBV28 and TRBJ1-1, with a possible D match to TRBD1 (6 bases). The length of the CDR3 is 15 residues. Germline V gene data show CDR1 as MDHEN and CDR2 as SYDVKM. Trimming stripped 8 bases from V and 1 base from J, with 17 bases between.

This clone was observed a single time. V and J are TRBV6-5 and TRBJ2-1, with TRBD1 as a possible D gene (6 bases). The CDR3 loop spans 15 amino acids. CDR1 is MNHEY and CDR2 is SVGAGI in the germline V gene. Trimming left V 5 bases short and J 0 bases short, with 11 bases between. CDR3 residues: CASSPTGSSYNEQFF. The CDR3 DNA follows: TGTGCCAGCAGTCCGACAGGAAGCTCCTACAATGAGCAGTTCTTC.

The rearrangement uses TRBV12-3 or TRBV12-4 and TRBJ2-7; D is perhaps TRBD1 (6 bases). The CDR3 has 12 residues. The ends were cut back, 5 bases at V and 3 bases at J, with 8 bases in the middle. CDR3 nucleotides: TGTGCCAGCAGTCCGGACAGCTACGAGCAGTACTTC. Its protein is CASSPDSYEQYF.

This CDR3 is CASSLVPGTGLDGYTF. The CDR3 coding sequence is TGTGCCAGCAGTTTAGTTCCCGGGACAGGATTAGATGGCTACACCTTC. The chain carries TRBV28 and TRBJ1-2; 8 positions agree with TRBD1. The CDR3 spans 16 residues. Germline lookup yields CDR1 MDHEN and CDR2 SYDVKM. V was pared by 2 bases and J by 6 bases, with 11 bases of the junction left unmatched.

This chain uses TRBV21-1 with TRBJ2-7; the table's D call TRBD2 went unverified against the DNA. TRBV21-1 is an annotated pseudogene. This CDR3 region has 14 residues. The CDR3 DNA reads as TGTGCCAGCAGCAAAGGGACTGGCACCTACGAGCAGTACTTC. Protein: CASSKGTGTYEQYF.

The chain is built from TRBV30 and TRBJ1-3, with D unresolved. Germline V lookup: CDR1 GTSNPN, CDR2 SVGIG (reference sequence). There are 15 residues in the CDR3. Trimming took 0 bases from V and 6 from J, leaving 15 bases between them. CDR3 in DNA: TGTGCCTGGAGTGTAATGGCTGGCGGGGTAAACACCATATATTTT. Translating gives CAWSVMAGGVNTIYF.

The chain links TRBV25-1 to TRBJ2-2, with a tentative D call TRBD2 (7 bases). The ends were cut back, 8 bases at V and 6 bases at J, with 13 bases in the middle. The CDR3 runs 13 residues. Germline assignment: CDR1 MGHDK and CDR2 SYGVNS. CDR3: CASETGGPGELFF. The DNA of the CDR3 is TGTGCCAGCGAGACCGGGGGGCCCGGGGAGCTGTTTTTT.

This chain joins TRBV18 and TRBJ1-5; D remains ambiguous. The V end lost 6 bases, the J end lost 11 bases, and 17 bases lay between the germline ends. Germline lookup yields CDR1 KGHSH and CDR2 LQKENI. The CDR3 is 13 amino acids. In DNA form, the CDR3 reads TGTGCCAGCTCGCGGGAGGTTGTTAATTCCCAGCATTTT. It encodes CASSREVVNSQHF.

The chain employs TRBV19 and TRBJ1-5; 10 bases map to TRBD1. The CDR3 loop spans 13 amino acids. Looked up from germline, CDR1 is LNHDA and CDR2 is SQIVND (reference sequence). V trimming: 9 bases; J trimming: 7 bases; junction bases outside the gene matches: 6. The CDR3 spells CASERGQGQPQHF. CDR3 nucleotide sequence: TGTGCCAGCGAGAGGGGACAGGGGCAGCCCCAGCATTTT.

This clone was recorded once. The gene calls are TRBV5-1 and TRBJ2-5, with 7 bases that match TRBD1. V lost 1 base and J lost 4; bases outside the gene matches: 10. The CDR3 is 16 residues long. Germline CDR1 reads SGHRS; CDR2 reads YFSETQ. The CDR3 DNA sequence: TGCGCCAGCAGCTTGCTGACAGGGTCAGGGGCAGAGACCCAGTACTTC. Translation gives CASSLLTGSGAETQYF.

The chain carries TRBV3-1 (or the pseudogene TRBV3-2) and TRBJ1-1; a possible D gene is TRBD1 (6 bases). The CDR3 is made up of 13 amino acids. The V end lost 3 bases, the J end lost 6 bases, and 11 bases lay between the germline ends. Per germline, CDR1 LGHDT and CDR2 YNNKEL (reference sequence). In DNA, the CDR3 is TGTGCCAGCAGCCAGCGAGAGGGGGCTGAAGCTTTCTTT. As protein: CASSQREGAEAFF.

A few counts support this clone. This chain uses TRBV2 with TRBJ2-7; 14 positions agree with TRBD2. This CDR3 comprises 16 residues. Germline CDR1 is SNHLY and CDR2 is FYNNEI. J gave up 2 bases and V 5 bases, and 5 bases lay outside the gene matches. CDR3 region: CASSPGTSGGTYEQYF. CDR3 DNA sequence: TGTGCCAGCAGTCCCGGGACTAGCGGGGGAACCTACGAGCAGTACTTC. The full variable domain, with the rest looked up from reference TRBV2 and TRBJ2-7, is EPEVTQTPSHQVTQMGQEVILRCVPISNHLYFYWYRQILGQKVEFLVSFYNNEISEKSEIFDDQFSVERPDGSNFTLKIRSTKLEDSAMYFCASSPGTSGGTYEQYFGPGTRLTVT.

The rearrangement joins TRBV3-1 (or the pseudogene TRBV3-2) to TRBJ1-5, with 8 bases matching TRBD1. V gave up 6 bases and J gave up 7 bases; unmatched junction bases: 11. The CDR3 covers 15 residues. Per germline, CDR1 LGHDT and CDR2 YNNKEL (reference sequence). The CDR3 DNA follows: TGTGCCAGCAGTCACGGACAGGGCTTGTGGCAGCCCCAGCATTTT. Residues: CASSHGQGLWQPQHF.

This clone occurred once. The rearrangement links TRBV27 to TRBJ2-4, with TRBD1 identical over 9 bases. V was pared by 5 bases and J by 0 bases, with 5 bases of the junction left unmatched. Germline CDR1 is MNHEY and CDR2 is SMNVEV (reference sequence). The CDR3 is 16 amino acids. CDR3 in amino acids: CASSRDRERAKNIQYF. CDR3 DNA: TGTGCCAGCAGTCGGGACAGGGAGCGAGCCAAAAACATTCAGTACTTC.